The rows below give T cell receptor beta chains drawn from one sample of a study of cytomegalovirus exposure and HLA in healthy donors. Produced via immunoSEQ multiplex PCR; TCRdb's table is partial and in-frame only. The sample holds about 160,000 clones, about three quarters seen once. Sequenced material: PBMCs. The receptors were sampled from a woman between 35 and 50 years old in good health and CMV-seronegative. CDR3s include the opening cysteine and the closing phenylalanine or tryptophan. Each record gives: CDR3 DNA, CDR3 protein, clone size, J gene, V gene, D gene. The D gene is left open where the match is weak. Size values are once, few and many counts, or a class for expanded clones, and some rows have none.

CDR3 DNA: TGTGCCAGCAGCCCCAAGGGACTAGCGGGGTGGGAGACCCAGTACTTC
CDR3 protein: CASSPKGLAGWETQYF
clone size: -
J gene: TRBJ2-5
V gene: TRBV7-3
D gene: TRBD2

CDR3 DNA: TGTGCCAGCAGCCTTCTCGGGACAGGCTTAGGGGGCACTGAAGCTTTCTTT
CDR3 protein: CASSLLGTGLGGTEAFF
clone size: -
J gene: TRBJ1-1
V gene: TRBV5-5
D gene: TRBD1

CDR3 DNA: TGCGCCAGCAGTCCGACAGGGTCGGTTAACAATGAGCAGTTCTTC
CDR3 protein: CASSPTGSVNNEQFF
clone size: -
J gene: TRBJ2-1
V gene: TRBV5-1
D gene: TRBD1

CDR3 DNA: TGTGCCAGCAGTTACTCGTTGACAGCTTATTCACCCCTCCACTTT
CDR3 protein: CASSYSLTAYSPLHF
clone size: many
J gene: TRBJ1-6
V gene: TRBV6-6
D gene: -

CDR3 DNA: TGCGCCAGCAGCTTGGGACAGGGTGGCCAGCCCCAGCATTTT
CDR3 protein: CASSLGQGGQPQHF
clone size: once
J gene: TRBJ1-5
V gene: TRBV5-1
D gene: TRBD1

CDR3 DNA: TGCAGCGTTCTCCTGCCTCCGACAGATAGCTCCTATAATTCACCCCTCCACTTT
CDR3 protein: CSVLLPPTDSSYNSPLHF
clone size: -
J gene: TRBJ1-6
V gene: TRBV29-1
D gene: -

CDR3 DNA: TGTGCCAGTAGTATAGATCGGTGGACAGTGAACACCGGGGAGCTGTTTTTT
CDR3 protein: CASSIDRWTVNTGELFF
clone size: once
J gene: TRBJ2-2
V gene: TRBV19
D gene: -

CDR3 DNA: TGTGCCAGCACCAGACAGAACAACTATGGCTACACCTTC
CDR3 protein: CASTRQNNYGYTF
clone size: few
J gene: TRBJ1-2
V gene: TRBV7-9
D gene: -

CDR3 DNA: TGCGCCAGCAGCCAAGACGGACGGGGGGCACCTATAGATACGCAGTATTTT
CDR3 protein: CASSQDGRGAPIDTQYF
clone size: -
J gene: TRBJ2-3
V gene: TRBV4-1
D gene: -

CDR3 DNA: TGTGCCAGCAGCGCAAACTGGGGACAGGGGGGCTACACCTTC
CDR3 protein: CASSANWGQGGYTF
clone size: few
J gene: TRBJ1-2
V gene: TRBV6-5
D gene: TRBD1

CDR3 DNA: TGTGCCAGCGACTGGGGACACAACGTTGCCACTGAAGCTTTCTTT
CDR3 protein: CASDWGHNVATEAFF
clone size: -
J gene: TRBJ1-1
V gene: TRBV28
D gene: -

CDR3 DNA: TGCGCCAGCAGCCAGGAGCGGGCAATACCCTCAGCAGATACGCAGTATTTT
CDR3 protein: CASSQERAIPSADTQYF
clone size: -
J gene: TRBJ2-3
V gene: TRBV4-1
D gene: -

CDR3 DNA: TGCGCCAGCAGCTTGAGGTCCGGGACAGGCTTCCAAGAGACCCAGTACTTC
CDR3 protein: CASSLRSGTGFQETQYF
clone size: -
J gene: TRBJ2-5
V gene: TRBV5-1
D gene: TRBD1

CDR3 DNA: TGTGCCAGCAGTGAAAACACATACAATGAGCAGTTCTTC
CDR3 protein: CASSENTYNEQFF
clone size: -
J gene: TRBJ2-1
V gene: TRBV2
D gene: -

CDR3 DNA: TGTGCCAGCAGGGAGGAAATAATGAACACTGAAGCTTTCTTT
CDR3 protein: CASREEIMNTEAFF
clone size: -
J gene: TRBJ1-1
V gene: TRBV5-4
D gene: -

CDR3 DNA: TGTGCCAGCGGGGTGACTAGCGGGCAAGAGACCCAGTACTTC
CDR3 protein: CASGVTSGQETQYF
clone size: -
J gene: TRBJ2-5
V gene: TRBV18
D gene: TRBD2

CDR3 DNA: TGTGCCAGTAGTATTTTAGCGGGGGTCCCCTACAATGAGCAGTTCTTC
CDR3 protein: CASSILAGVPYNEQFF
clone size: few
J gene: TRBJ2-1
V gene: TRBV19
D gene: TRBD2

CDR3 DNA: TGCGCCAGCAGCTGGTCCCCCGGAGGGAACACCGGGGAGCTGTTTTTT
CDR3 protein: CASSWSPGGNTGELFF
clone size: -
J gene: TRBJ2-2
V gene: TRBV5-1
D gene: -

CDR3 DNA: TGTGCCAGCAGCTTAGCGGGCAGGGGGCCCACCGGGGAGCTGTTTTTT
CDR3 protein: CASSLAGRGPTGELFF
clone size: -
J gene: TRBJ2-2
V gene: TRBV7-6
D gene: TRBD1

CDR3 DNA: TGCGCCAGCAGTGAGTCAACCGGGACAGGGGTCCATAATGAAAAACTGTTTTTT
CDR3 protein: CASSESTGTGVHNEKLFF
clone size: once
J gene: TRBJ1-4
V gene: TRBV10-1
D gene: TRBD1

CDR3 DNA: TGTGCCAGCTCACCGGGACAGGGGACTGAAAAACTGTTTTTT
CDR3 protein: CASSPGQGTEKLFF
clone size: few
J gene: TRBJ1-4
V gene: TRBV18
D gene: TRBD1

CDR3 DNA: TGCGCCAGCAGTGAAACAGGGGGCTATGGCTACACCTTC
CDR3 protein: CASSETGGYGYTF
clone size: -
J gene: TRBJ1-2
V gene: TRBV10-1
D gene: TRBD1

CDR3 DNA: TGTGCCAGCAGGAGACACACCGGTCAGCCCCAGCATTTT
CDR3 protein: CASRRHTGQPQHF
clone size: -
J gene: TRBJ1-5
V gene: TRBV21-1
D gene: -

CDR3 DNA: TGTGCCAGCAGGCGACAGACCACAGATACGCAGTATTTT
CDR3 protein: CASRRQTTDTQYF
clone size: once
J gene: TRBJ2-3
V gene: TRBV2
D gene: -

CDR3 DNA: TGTGCCAGCAGTCCCCACTGGGACAGGGGGGCTGATACGCAGTATTTT
CDR3 protein: CASSPHWDRGADTQYF
clone size: -
J gene: TRBJ2-3
V gene: TRBV27
D gene: TRBD1

CDR3 DNA: TGTGCCAGCAGGGAGGGACAGAGAGATTCACCCCTCCACTTT
CDR3 protein: CASREGQRDSPLHF
clone size: few
J gene: TRBJ1-6
V gene: TRBV7-3
D gene: TRBD1

CDR3 DNA: TGTGCCAGCTCACCACGGTGGACTAGCGGGGGCCGAGGGGATGAGCAGTTCTTC
CDR3 protein: CASSPRWTSGGRGDEQFF
clone size: few
J gene: TRBJ2-1
V gene: TRBV18
D gene: TRBD2

CDR3 DNA: TGTGCCAGCAGCCGGACTAGCGGGGGGGCTTACAATGAGCAGTTCTTC
CDR3 protein: CASSRTSGGAYNEQFF
clone size: -
J gene: TRBJ2-1
V gene: TRBV7-2
D gene: TRBD2

CDR3 DNA: TGCGCCAGCAGCTTGGACAGATATGGCTACACCTTC
CDR3 protein: CASSLDRYGYTF
clone size: few
J gene: TRBJ1-2
V gene: TRBV5-1
D gene: -

CDR3 DNA: TGTGCCAGCAGCTCCGGGACTAGCGGGGGGGCCGTTGATACGCAGTATTTT
CDR3 protein: CASSSGTSGGAVDTQYF
clone size: -
J gene: TRBJ2-3
V gene: TRBV5-8
D gene: TRBD2

CDR3 DNA: TGTTCCAGCAGGCTGTACAGGGATACGCAGTATTTT
CDR3 protein: CSSRLYRDTQYF
clone size: -
J gene: TRBJ2-3
V gene: TRBV7-9
D gene: -

CDR3 DNA: TGCGCCAGCAGCTTCACAAAAATATCACAGGGGGCTGAAGAGACCCAGTACTTC
CDR3 protein: CASSFTKISQGAEETQYF
clone size: -
J gene: TRBJ2-5
V gene: TRBV5-1
D gene: TRBD1

CDR3 DNA: TGTGCCAGCAGCGTTTTACAGGGGGCCGGAACTGAAGCTTTCTTT
CDR3 protein: CASSVLQGAGTEAFF
clone size: -
J gene: TRBJ1-1
V gene: TRBV9
D gene: TRBD1

CDR3 DNA: TGTGCCAGCAGCCCATATCAGGGGAAAGGCTACGAGCAGTACTTC
CDR3 protein: CASSPYQGKGYEQYF
clone size: -
J gene: TRBJ2-7
V gene: TRBV7-9
D gene: -

CDR3 DNA: TGTGCCAGCTCACCAGGGGGGGCCTACTATGGCTACACCTTC
CDR3 protein: CASSPGGAYYGYTF
clone size: -
J gene: TRBJ1-2
V gene: TRBV18
D gene: -

CDR3 DNA: TGCGCCAGCAGCCCGATGGGCACTAGCACAGATACGCAGTATTTT
CDR3 protein: CASSPMGTSTDTQYF
clone size: -
J gene: TRBJ2-3
V gene: TRBV4-1
D gene: -

CDR3 DNA: TGTGCCAGCAGTTTGTCAACCTACGAGCAGTACTTC
CDR3 protein: CASSLSTYEQYF
clone size: -
J gene: TRBJ2-7
V gene: TRBV28
D gene: -

CDR3 DNA: TGTGCCAGCAGCTTAGGCTCCGGGACAGGGCCCTACGAGCAGTACTTC
CDR3 protein: CASSLGSGTGPYEQYF
clone size: -
J gene: TRBJ2-7
V gene: TRBV7-3
D gene: TRBD1

CDR3 DNA: TGTGCCAGCAGCTTAGTGTGGTCTAGCGGGGGAGACGAGCAGTACTTC
CDR3 protein: CASSLVWSSGGDEQYF
clone size: -
J gene: TRBJ2-7
V gene: TRBV7-2
D gene: TRBD2

CDR3 DNA: TGTGCCAGCAGCTTCAGTGATAATTCACCCCTCCACTTT
CDR3 protein: CASSFSDNSPLHF
clone size: -
J gene: TRBJ1-6
V gene: TRBV7-9
D gene: -

CDR3 DNA: TGCGCCAGCAGCAAGGGACAGGGGGTCTCTGGAAACACCATATATTTT
CDR3 protein: CASSKGQGVSGNTIYF
clone size: -
J gene: TRBJ1-3
V gene: TRBV5-1
D gene: TRBD1

CDR3 DNA: TGCGCCAGCAGCTTCCAAAACCGGGACAGCTACGAGCAGTACTTC
CDR3 protein: CASSFQNRDSYEQYF
clone size: once
J gene: TRBJ2-7
V gene: TRBV5-1
D gene: TRBD1

CDR3 DNA: TGTGCCAGCAGGGGCCCGGGGCGGGGCTCCTACAATGAGCAGTTCTTC
CDR3 protein: CASRGPGRGSYNEQFF
clone size: -
J gene: TRBJ2-1
V gene: TRBV2
D gene: -

CDR3 DNA: TGTGCCAGCTCACCACGTTCTTCGACAAACTATGGCTACACCTTC
CDR3 protein: CASSPRSSTNYGYTF
clone size: few
J gene: TRBJ1-2
V gene: TRBV18
D gene: -

CDR3 DNA: TGCAGTGTCGGGGGGGGAGAGACCCAGTACTTC
CDR3 protein: CSVGGGETQYF
clone size: -
J gene: TRBJ2-5
V gene: TRBV20-1
D gene: TRBD2

CDR3 DNA: TGTGCCAGCTCACCACTGCGGGCTGCTAGCTCTGGGGCCAACGTCCTGACTTTC
CDR3 protein: CASSPLRAASSGANVLTF
clone size: once
J gene: TRBJ2-6
V gene: TRBV18
D gene: -